This T cell receptor (beta chain) stems from a study of T cell responses to AZD1222 COVID-19 vaccine. With respect to this clone: Antigen unknown.

Trimming pared 6 bases from V and 4 bases from J, leaving 14 bases between. The CDR3 extends over 14 amino acids. The germline V gene encodes CDR1 SGHNT and CDR2 YENEEA. Study-wide points: At study baseline, merely a handful of AZD1222 recipients were seropositive. There were mostly white British donors and more females than males, and clonal diversity was possibly underestimated.

This table comes from immunoSEQ multiplex PCR, and its TCRdb copy is limited to in-frame clones, with some not included. The repertoire includes about 140,000 clones, 70% to 90% of them detected once, and approximately 4.5% sits in the top ten. The material sequenced was peripheral blood, taken on day 0 of AZD1222 vaccination. The sequence was obtained from an adult in good health. The gene calls are TRBV11-3 and TRBJ2-3, with unresolved D. CDR3 sequence: CASSQYPLSDTQYF. CDR3 nucleotides: TGTGCCAGCAGTCAATATCCCCTGTCAGATACGCAGTATTTT.